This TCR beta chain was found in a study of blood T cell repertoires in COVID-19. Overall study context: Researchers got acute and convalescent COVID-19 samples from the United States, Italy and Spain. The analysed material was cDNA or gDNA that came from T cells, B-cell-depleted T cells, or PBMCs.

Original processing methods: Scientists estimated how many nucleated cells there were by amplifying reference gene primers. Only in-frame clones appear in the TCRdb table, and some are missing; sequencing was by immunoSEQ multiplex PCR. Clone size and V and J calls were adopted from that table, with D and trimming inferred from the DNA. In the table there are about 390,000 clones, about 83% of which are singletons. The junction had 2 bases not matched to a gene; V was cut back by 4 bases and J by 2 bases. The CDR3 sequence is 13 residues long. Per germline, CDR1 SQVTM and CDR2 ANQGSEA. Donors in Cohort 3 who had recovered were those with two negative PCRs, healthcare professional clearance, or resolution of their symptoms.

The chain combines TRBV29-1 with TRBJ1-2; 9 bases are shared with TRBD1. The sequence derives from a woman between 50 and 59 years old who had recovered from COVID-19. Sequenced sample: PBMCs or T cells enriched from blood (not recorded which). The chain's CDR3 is CSVGGTGNYGYTF. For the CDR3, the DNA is TGCAGCGTTGGGGGGACAGGGAACTATGGCTACACCTTC.